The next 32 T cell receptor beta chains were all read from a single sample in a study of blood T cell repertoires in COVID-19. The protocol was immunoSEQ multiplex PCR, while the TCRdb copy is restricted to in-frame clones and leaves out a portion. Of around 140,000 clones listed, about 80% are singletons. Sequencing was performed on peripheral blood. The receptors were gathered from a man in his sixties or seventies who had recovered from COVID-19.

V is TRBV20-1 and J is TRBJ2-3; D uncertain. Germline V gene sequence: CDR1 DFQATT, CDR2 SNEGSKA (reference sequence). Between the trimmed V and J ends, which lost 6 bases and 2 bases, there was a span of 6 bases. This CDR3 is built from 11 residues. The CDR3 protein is CSASFTDTQYF. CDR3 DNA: TGCAGTGCGAGCTTCACAGATACGCAGTATTTT.

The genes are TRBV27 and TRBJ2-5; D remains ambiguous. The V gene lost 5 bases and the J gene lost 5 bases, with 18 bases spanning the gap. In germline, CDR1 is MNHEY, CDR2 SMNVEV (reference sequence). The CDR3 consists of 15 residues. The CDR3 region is CASSQSGNPGETQYF. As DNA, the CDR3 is TGTGCCAGCAGTCAATCCGGAAACCCCGGGGAGACCCAGTACTTC.

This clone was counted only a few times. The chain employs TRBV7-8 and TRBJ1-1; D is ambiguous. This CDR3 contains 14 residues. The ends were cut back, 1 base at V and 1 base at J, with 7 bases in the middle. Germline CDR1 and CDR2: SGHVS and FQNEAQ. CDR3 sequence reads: CASSLVWRNTEAFF. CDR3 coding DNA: TGTGCCAGCAGCTTAGTTTGGAGGAACACTGAAGCTTTCTTT.

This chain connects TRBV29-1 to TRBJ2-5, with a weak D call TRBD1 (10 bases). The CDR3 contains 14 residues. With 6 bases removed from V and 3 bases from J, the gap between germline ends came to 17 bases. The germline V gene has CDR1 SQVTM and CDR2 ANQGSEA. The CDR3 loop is CSVAGGTGEETQYF. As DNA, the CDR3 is TGCAGCGTCGCGGGGGGGACAGGGGAAGAGACCCAGTACTTC.

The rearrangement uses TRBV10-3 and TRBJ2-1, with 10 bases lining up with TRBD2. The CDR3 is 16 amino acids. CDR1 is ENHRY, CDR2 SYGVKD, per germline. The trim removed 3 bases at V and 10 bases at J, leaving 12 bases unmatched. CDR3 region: CAISDQASGSLREQFF. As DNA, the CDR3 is TGTGCCATCAGTGATCAGGCTAGCGGGAGTTTACGAGAGCAGTTCTTC.

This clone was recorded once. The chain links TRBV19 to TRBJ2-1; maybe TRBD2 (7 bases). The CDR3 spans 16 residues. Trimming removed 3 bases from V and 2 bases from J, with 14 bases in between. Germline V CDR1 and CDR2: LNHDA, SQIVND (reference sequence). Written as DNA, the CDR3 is TGTGCCAGTAGTATTTCGGGGGGCATGACCTACAATGAGCAGTTCTTC. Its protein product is CASSISGGMTYNEQFF.

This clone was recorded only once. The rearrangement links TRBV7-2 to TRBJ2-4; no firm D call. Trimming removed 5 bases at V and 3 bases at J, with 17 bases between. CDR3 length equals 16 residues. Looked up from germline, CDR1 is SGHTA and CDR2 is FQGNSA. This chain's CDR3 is CASSPPLGDGKNIQYF. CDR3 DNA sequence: TGTGCCAGCAGCCCCCCCCTAGGCGATGGCAAAAACATTCAGTACTTC.

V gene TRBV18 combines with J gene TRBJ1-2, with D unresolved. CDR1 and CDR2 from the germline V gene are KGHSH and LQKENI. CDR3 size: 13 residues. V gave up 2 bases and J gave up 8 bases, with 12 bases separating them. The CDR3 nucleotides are TGTGCCAGCTCACCAAACGGACGGGGAGGCTACACCTTC. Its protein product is CASSPNGRGGYTF. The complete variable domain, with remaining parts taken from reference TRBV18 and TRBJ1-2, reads NAGVMQNPRHLVRRRGQEARLRCSPMKGHSHVYWYRQLPEEGLKFMVYLQKENIIDESGMPKERFSAEFPKEGPSILRIQQVVRGDSAAYFCASSPNGRGGYTFGSGTRLTVV.

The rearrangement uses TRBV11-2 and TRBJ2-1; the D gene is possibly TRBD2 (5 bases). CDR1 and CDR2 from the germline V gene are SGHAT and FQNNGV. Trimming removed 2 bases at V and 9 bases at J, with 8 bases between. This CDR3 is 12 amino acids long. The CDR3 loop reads CASSLLGSEQFF. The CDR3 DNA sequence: TGTGCCAGCAGCTTATTGGGGAGTGAGCAGTTCTTC. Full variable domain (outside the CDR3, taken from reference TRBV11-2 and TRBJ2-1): EAGVAQSPRYKIIEKRQSVAFWCNPISGHATLYWYQQILGQGPKLLIQFQNNGVVDDSQLPKDRFSAERLKGVDSTLKIQPAKLEDSAVYLCASSLLGSEQFFGPGTRLTVL.

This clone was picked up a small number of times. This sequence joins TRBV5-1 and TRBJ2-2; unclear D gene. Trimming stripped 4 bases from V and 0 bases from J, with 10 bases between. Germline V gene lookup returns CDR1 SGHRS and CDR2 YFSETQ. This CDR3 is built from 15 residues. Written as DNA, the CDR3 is TGCGCCAGCAGCAGTTCTAGTGCGAACACCGGGGAGCTGTTTTTT. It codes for CASSSSSANTGELFF.

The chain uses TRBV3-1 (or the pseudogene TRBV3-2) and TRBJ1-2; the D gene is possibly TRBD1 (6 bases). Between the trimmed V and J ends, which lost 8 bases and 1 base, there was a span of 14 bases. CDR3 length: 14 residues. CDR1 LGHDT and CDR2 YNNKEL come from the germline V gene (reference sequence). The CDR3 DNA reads TGTGCCAGCCAGTGGGGGGGCTTTAACTATGGCTACACCTTC. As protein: CASQWGGFNYGYTF.

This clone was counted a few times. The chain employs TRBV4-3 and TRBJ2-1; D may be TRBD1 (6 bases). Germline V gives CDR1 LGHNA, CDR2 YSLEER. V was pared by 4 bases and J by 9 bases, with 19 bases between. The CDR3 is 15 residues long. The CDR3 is CASSPSGSVGGEQFF. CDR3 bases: TGCGCCAGCAGCCCGAGCGGTTCAGTAGGGGGTGAGCAGTTCTTC.

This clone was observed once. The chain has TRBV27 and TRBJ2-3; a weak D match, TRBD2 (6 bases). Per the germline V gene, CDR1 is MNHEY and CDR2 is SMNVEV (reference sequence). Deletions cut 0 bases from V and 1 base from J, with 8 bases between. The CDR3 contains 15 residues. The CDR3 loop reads CASSLSGLRTDTQYF. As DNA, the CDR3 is TGTGCCAGCAGTTTATCGGGACTCCGCACAGATACGCAGTATTTT.

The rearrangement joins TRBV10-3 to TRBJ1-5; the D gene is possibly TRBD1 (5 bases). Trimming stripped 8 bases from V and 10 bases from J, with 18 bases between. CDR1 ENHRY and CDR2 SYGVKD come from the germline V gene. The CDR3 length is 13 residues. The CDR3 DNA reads TGTGCCATCGGGGCAGAGGCCATCAAACCCCAGCATTTT. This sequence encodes CAIGAEAIKPQHF.

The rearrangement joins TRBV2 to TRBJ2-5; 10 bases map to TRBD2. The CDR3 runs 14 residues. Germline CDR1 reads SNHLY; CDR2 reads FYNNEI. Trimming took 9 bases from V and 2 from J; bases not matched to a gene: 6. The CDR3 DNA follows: TGTGCCAGTCACCGGACTAGCGGACAAGAGACCCAGTACTTC. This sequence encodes CASHRTSGQETQYF.

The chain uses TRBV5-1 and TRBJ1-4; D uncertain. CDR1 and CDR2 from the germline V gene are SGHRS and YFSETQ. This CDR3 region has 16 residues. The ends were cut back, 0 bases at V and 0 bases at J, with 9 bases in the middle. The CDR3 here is CASSLGAVATNEKLFF. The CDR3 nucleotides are TGCGCCAGCAGCTTGGGGGCTGTTGCAACTAATGAAAAACTGTTTTTT.

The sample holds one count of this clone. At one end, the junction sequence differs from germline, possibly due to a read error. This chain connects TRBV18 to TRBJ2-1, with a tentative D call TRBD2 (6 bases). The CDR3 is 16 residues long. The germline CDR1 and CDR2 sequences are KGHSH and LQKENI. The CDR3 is CASSSPSDRSYNEQFF. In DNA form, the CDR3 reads TGTGCCAGCTCATCACCTAGCGACCGATCCTACAATGAGCAGTTCTTC.

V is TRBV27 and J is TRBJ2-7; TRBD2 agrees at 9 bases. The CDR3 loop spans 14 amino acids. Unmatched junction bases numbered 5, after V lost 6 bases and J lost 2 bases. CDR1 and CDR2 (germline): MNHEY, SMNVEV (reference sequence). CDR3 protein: CASSLAGRPYEQYF. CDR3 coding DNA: TGTGCCAGCAGCCTAGCGGGGCGACCCTACGAGCAGTACTTC.

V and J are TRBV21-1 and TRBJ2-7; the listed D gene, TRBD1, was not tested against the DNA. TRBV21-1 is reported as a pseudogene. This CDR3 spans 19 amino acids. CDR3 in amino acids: CASSKVRDRERYQIYEQYF. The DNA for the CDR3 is TGTGCCAGCAGCAAAGTCCGGGACAGAGAAAGATACCAAATCTACGAGCAGTACTTC.

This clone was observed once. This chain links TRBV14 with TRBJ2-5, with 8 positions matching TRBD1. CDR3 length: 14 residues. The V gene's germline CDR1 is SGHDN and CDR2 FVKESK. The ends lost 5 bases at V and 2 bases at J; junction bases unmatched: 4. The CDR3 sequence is CASSFGQGQETQYF. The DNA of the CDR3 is TGTGCCAGCAGCTTTGGACAGGGACAAGAGACCCAGTACTTC.

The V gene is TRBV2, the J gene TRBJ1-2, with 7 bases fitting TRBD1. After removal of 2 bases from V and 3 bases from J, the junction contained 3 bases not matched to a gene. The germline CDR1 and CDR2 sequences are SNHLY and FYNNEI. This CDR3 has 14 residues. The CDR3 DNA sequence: TGTGCCAGCAGTGAAAGGCAGGGGGACTATGGCTACACCTTC. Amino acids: CASSERQGDYGYTF.

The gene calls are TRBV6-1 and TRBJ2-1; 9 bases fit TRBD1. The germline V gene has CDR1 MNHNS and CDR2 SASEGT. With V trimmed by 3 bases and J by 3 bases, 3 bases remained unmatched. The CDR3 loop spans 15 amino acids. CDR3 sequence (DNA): TGTGCCAGCAGTGAGGAGACAGGGGGCTACAATGAGCAGTTCTTC. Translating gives CASSEETGGYNEQFF.

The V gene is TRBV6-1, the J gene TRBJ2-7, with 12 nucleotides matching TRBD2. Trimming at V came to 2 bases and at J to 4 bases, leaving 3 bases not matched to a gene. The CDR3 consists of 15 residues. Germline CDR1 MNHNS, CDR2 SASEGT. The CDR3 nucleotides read TGTGCCAGCAGTGAATTAACTAGCGGGGGGTACGAGCAGTACTTC. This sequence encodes CASSELTSGGYEQYF.

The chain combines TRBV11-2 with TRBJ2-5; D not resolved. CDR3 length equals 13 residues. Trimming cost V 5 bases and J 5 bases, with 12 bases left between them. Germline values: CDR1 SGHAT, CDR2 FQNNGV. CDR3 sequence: CASSLLVGETQYF. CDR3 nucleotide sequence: TGTGCCAGCAGCCTCCTCGTCGGGGAGACCCAGTACTTC.

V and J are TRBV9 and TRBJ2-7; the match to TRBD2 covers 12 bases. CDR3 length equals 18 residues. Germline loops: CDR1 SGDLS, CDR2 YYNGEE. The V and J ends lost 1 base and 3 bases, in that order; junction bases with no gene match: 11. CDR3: CASSVSGLAGAPGYEQYF. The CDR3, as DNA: TGTGCCAGCAGCGTATCGGGACTAGCGGGTGCCCCTGGCTACGAGCAGTACTTC.

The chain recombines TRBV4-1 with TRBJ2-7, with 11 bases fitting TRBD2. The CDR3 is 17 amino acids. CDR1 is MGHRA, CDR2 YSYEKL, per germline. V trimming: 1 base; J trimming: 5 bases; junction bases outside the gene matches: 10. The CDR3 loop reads CASSQGLRTSGSDEQYF. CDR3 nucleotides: TGCGCCAGCAGCCAAGGGTTGCGTACTAGCGGGAGCGACGAGCAGTACTTC.

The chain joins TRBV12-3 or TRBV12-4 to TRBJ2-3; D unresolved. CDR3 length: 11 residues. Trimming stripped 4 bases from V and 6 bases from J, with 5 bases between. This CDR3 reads CASSSGDTQYF. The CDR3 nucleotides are TGTGCCAGCAGTTCCGGTGATACGCAGTATTTT.

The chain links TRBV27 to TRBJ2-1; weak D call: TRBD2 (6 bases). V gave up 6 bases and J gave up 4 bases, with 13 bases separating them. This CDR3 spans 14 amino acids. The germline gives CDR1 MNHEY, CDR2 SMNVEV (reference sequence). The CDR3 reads CASSGDSPYNEQFF. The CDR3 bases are TGTGCCAGCAGCGGGGACTCACCTTACAATGAGCAGTTCTTC.

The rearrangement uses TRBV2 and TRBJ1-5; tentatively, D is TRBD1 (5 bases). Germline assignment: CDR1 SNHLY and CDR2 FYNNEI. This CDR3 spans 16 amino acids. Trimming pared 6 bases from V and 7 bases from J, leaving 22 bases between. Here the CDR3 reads CASSSAGWGEAQPQHF. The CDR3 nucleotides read TGTGCCAGCAGCTCCGCCGGTTGGGGGGAGGCGCAGCCCCAGCATTTT.

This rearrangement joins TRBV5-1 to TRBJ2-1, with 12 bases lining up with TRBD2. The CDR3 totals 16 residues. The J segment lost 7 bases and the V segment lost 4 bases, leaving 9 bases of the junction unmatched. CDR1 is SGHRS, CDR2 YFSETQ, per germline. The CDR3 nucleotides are TGCGCCAGCAGCCCACAACTAGCGGGGGGAGAGAATGAGCAGTTCTTC. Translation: CASSPQLAGGENEQFF.

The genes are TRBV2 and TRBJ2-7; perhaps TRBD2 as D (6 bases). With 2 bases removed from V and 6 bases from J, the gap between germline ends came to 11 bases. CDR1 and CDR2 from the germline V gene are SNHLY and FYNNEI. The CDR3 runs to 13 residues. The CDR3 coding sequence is TGTGCCAGCAGTGAACCGGGAGTCAGCGAGCAGTACTTC. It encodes CASSEPGVSEQYF.

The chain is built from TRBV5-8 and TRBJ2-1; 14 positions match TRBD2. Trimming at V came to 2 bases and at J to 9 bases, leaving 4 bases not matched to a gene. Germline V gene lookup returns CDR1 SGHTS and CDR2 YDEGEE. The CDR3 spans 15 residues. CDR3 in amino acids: CASSFRLAGGGEQFF. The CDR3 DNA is TGTGCCAGCAGCTTTCGACTAGCGGGAGGGGGTGAGCAGTTCTTC. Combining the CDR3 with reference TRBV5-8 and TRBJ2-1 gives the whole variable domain EAGVTQSPTHLIKTRGQQATLRCSPISGHTSVYWYQQALGLGLQFLLWYDEGEERNRGNFPPRFSGRQFPNYSSELNVNALELEDSALYLCASSFRLAGGGEQFFGPGTRLTVL.